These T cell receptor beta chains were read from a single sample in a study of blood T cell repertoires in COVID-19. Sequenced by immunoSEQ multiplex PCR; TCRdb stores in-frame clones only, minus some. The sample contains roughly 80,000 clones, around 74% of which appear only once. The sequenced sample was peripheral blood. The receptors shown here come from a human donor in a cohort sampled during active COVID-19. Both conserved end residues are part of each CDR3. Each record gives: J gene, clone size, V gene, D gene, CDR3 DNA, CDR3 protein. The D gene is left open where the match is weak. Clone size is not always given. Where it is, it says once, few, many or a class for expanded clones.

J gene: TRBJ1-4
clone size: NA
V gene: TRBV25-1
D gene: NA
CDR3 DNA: TGTGCCAGCAGTGATTTTAAGGGGAATGAAAAACTGTTTTTT
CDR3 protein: CASSDFKGNEKLFF

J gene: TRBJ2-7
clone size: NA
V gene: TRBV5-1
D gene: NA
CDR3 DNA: TGCGCCAGCAGCTTGCCGGGGGCCTACGAGCAGTACTTC
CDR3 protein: CASSLPGAYEQYF

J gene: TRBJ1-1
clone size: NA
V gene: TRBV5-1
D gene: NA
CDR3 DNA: TGCGCCAGCAGCTTGGCCGGGAACAGGGCCCCCGAAGCTTTCTTT
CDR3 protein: CASSLAGNRAPEAFF

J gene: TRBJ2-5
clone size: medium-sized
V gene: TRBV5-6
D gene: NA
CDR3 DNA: TGTGCCAGCAGCTTTTCGGACTCCTCTCAAGAGACCCAGTACTTC
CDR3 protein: CASSFSDSSQETQYF

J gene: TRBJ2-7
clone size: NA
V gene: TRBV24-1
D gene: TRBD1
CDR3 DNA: TGTGCCACCAGTGACCCCGGGACAGGGGACTACGAGCAGTACTTC
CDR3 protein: CATSDPGTGDYEQYF

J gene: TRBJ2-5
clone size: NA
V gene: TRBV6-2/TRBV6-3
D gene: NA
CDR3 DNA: TGTGCCAGCAGTTACCACCTCCAGGATGGGGAGACCCAGTACTTC
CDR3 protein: CASSYHLQDGETQYF

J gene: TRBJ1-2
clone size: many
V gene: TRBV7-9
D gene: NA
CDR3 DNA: TGTGCCAGCAGTCGCGGGCCTTATGGCTACACCTTC
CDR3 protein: CASSRGPYGYTF

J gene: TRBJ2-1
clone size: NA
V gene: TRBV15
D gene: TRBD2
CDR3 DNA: TGTGCCACCAGCAGGGACAGCACTAGCGGGGGATTCTTC
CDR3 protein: CATSRDSTSGGFF

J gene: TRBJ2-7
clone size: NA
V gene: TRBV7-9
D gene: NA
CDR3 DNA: TGTGCCAGCAGCTTATTAGGCAGGGGCAACGAGCAGTACTTC
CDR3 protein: CASSLLGRGNEQYF

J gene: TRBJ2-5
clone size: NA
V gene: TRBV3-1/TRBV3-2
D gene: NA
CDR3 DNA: TGTGCCAGCAGCCTTTCATTAGCATACCAAGAGACCCAGTACTTC
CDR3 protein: CASSLSLAYQETQYF

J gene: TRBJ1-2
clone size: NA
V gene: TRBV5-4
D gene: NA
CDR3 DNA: TGTGCCAGCAGCTTGGCAGTACAGGGCGCAACTGGCTACACCTTC
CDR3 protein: CASSLAVQGATGYTF

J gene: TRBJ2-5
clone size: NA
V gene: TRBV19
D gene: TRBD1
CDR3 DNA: TGTGCCAGTAGTACCACCGGGACAGACCAAGAGACCCAGTACTTC
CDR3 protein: CASSTTGTDQETQYF

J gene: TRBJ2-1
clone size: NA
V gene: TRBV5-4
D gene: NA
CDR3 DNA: TGTGCCAGCAGCCCGCCGGGACTCCTTGGGAATGAGCAGTTCTTC
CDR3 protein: CASSPPGLLGNEQFF

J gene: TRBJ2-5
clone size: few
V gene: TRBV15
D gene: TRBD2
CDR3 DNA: TGTGCCACCAGCACCGGACTAGCGGGGGGATCGGGGGAGACCCAGTACTTC
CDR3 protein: CATSTGLAGGSGETQYF

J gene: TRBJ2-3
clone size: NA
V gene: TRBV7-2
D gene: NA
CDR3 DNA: TGTGCCAGCAGCTTAGACAGGGATCCCACAGATACGCAGTATTTT
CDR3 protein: CASSLDRDPTDTQYF

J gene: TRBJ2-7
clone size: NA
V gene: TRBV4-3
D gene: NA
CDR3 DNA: TGCGCCAGCAGCCAAGATCACGGGTACGAGCAGTACTTC
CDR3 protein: CASSQDHGYEQYF

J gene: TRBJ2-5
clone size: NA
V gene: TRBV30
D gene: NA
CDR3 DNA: TGTGCCTGGAAGAGCTTCGGCGGGGTTCAAGAGACCCAGTACTTC
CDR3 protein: CAWKSFGGVQETQYF

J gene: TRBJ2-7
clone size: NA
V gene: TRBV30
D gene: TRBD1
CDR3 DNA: TGTGCCTGGACCTCCGGGACAGGGCACTTCTGGGGAGGCGAGCAGTACTTC
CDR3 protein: CAWTSGTGHFWGGEQYF

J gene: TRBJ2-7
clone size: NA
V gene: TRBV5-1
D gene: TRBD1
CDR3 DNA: TGCGCCAGCAGGAAGACCTTACAGGGGGCAAACGAGCAGTACTTC
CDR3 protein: CASRKTLQGANEQYF

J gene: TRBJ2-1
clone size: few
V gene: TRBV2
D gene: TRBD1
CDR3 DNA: TGTGCCAGCAGTTCTGGGACAGGGGGTATCAATGAGCAGTTCTTC
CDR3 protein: CASSSGTGGINEQFF

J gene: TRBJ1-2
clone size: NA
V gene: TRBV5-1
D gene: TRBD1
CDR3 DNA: TGCGCCAGCAGCCGAGGACAGGGGGATTATGGCTACACCTTC
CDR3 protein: CASSRGQGDYGYTF

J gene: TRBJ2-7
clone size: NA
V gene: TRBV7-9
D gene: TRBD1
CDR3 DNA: TGTGCCAGCAGCCCCCCCGGGACAGGTAACGAGCAGTACTTC
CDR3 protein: CASSPPGTGNEQYF

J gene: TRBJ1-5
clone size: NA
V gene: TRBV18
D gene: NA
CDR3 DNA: TGTGCCAGCTCACCAGGACAGAAGCTTAGCAATCAGCCCCAGCATTTT
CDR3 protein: CASSPGQKLSNQPQHF

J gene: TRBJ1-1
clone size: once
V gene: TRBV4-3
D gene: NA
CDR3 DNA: TGCGCCAGCAGCCAAGATTTCCGAGGGAACACTGAAGCTTTCTTT
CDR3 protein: CASSQDFRGNTEAFF

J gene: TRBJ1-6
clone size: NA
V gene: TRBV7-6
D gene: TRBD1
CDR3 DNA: TGTGCCAGCAGCTCGGGACAGGGCTGGAATTCACCCCTCCACTTT
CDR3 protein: CASSSGQGWNSPLHF

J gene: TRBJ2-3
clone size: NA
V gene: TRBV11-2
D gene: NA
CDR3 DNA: TGTGCCAGCAGCTTAGGTTCTAGGGCACCAGGGGATACGCAGTATTTT
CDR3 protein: CASSLGSRAPGDTQYF

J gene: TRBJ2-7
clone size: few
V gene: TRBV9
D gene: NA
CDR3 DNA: TGTGCCAGCAGCGTAGGGGGGCTTGCGTTTAGATACGAGCAGTACTTC
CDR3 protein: CASSVGGLAFRYEQYF

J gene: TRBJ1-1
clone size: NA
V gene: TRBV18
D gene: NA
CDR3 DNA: TGTGCCAGCTCACAAGTGGGGGCGTTGAACACTGAAGCTTTCTTT
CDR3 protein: CASSQVGALNTEAFF

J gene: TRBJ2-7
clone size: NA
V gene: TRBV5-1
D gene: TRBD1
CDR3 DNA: TGCGCCAGCAGCTACGGGACAGGTCCAAACGAGCAGTACTTC
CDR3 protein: CASSYGTGPNEQYF

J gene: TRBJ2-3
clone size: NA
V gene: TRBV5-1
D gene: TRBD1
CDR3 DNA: TGCGCCAGCAGCTTCGGACAGGGCACAGATACGCAGTATTTT
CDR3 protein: CASSFGQGTDTQYF

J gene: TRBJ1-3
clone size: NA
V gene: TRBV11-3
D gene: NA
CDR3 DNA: TGTGCCAGCAGCCCCTCAGTCGGGGGAAACACCATATATTTT
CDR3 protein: CASSPSVGGNTIYF

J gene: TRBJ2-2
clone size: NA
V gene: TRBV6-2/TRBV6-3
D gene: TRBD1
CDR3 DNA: TGTGCCAGCAGTTACCAACCCTACCGTCGGGACAGGGAGGACACCGGGGAGCTGTTTTTT
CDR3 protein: CASSYQPYRRDREDTGELFF

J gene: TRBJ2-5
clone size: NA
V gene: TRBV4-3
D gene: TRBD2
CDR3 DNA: TGCGCCAGCAGCCAAGAGACTAGCGCTACATGGGGGGAGACCCAGTACTTC
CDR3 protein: CASSQETSATWGETQYF

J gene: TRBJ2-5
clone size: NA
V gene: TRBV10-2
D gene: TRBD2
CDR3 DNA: TGCGCCAGCAGTGAAACGGGGGGGCCTGGGGAGACCCAGTACTTC
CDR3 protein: CASSETGGPGETQYF

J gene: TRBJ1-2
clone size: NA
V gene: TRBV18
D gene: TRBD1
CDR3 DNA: TGTGCCAGCTCACCACGCCTAGACAGGGACTATGGCTACACCTTC
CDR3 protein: CASSPRLDRDYGYTF

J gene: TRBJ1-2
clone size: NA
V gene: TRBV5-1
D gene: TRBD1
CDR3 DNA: TGCGCCAGCAGCTTGCAATATGTGGCAGGGGGTGGCTACACCTTC
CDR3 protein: CASSLQYVAGGGYTF

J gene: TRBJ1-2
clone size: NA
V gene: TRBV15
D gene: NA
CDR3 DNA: TGTGCCACCAGCACCCCGGACAGTAACTATGGCTACACCTTC
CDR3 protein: CATSTPDSNYGYTF

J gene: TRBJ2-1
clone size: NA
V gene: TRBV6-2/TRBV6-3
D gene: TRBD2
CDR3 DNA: TGTGCCAGCAGTGGTACCGGGACTAGCGGGAGCTCCTACAATGAGCAGTTCTTC
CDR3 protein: CASSGTGTSGSSYNEQFF